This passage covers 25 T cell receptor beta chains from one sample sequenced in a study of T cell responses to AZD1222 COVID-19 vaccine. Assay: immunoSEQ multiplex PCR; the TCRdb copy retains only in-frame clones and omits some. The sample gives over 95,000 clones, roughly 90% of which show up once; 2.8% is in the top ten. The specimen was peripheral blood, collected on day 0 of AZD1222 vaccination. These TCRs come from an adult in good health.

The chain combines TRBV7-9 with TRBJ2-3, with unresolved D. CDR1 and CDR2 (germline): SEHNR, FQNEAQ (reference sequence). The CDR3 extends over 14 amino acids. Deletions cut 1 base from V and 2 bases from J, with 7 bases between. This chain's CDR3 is CASSLGGPTDTQYF. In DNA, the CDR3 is TGTGCCAGCAGCTTAGGAGGACCCACAGATACGCAGTATTTT.

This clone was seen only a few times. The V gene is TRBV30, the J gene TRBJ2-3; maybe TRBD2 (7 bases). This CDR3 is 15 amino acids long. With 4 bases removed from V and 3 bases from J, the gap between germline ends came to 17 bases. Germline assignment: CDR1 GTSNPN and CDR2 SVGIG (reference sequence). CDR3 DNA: TGTGCCTGGACCCTGGGGGCGGGAGAGACAGATACGCAGTATTTT. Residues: CAWTLGAGETDTQYF.

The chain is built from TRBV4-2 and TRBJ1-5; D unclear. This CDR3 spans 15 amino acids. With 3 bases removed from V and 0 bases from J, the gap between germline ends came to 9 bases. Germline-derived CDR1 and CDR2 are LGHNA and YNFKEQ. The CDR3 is CASSHEENSNQPQHF. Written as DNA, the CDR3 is TGTGCCAGCAGCCATGAGGAAAATAGCAATCAGCCCCAGCATTTT.

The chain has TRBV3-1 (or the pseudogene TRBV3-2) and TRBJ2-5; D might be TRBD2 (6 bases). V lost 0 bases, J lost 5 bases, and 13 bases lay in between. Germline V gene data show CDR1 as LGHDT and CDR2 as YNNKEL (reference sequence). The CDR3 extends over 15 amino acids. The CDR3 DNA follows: TGTGCCAGCAGCCAAGATATGGGGGGAAGGGAGACCCAGTACTTC. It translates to CASSQDMGGRETQYF.

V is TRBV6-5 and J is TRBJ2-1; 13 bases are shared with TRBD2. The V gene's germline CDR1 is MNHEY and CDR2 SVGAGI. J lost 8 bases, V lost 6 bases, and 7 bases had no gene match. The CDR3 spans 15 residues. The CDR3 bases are TGTGCCAGCAGATCCGGACTAGCGGGAGTTGATGAGCAGTTCTTC. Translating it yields CASRSGLAGVDEQFF.

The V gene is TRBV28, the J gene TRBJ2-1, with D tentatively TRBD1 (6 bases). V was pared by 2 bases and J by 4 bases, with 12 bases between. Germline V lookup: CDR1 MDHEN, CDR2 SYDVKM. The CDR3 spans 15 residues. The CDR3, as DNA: TGTGCCAGCAGTTTACGAGGGGGAGTTTACAATGAGCAGTTCTTC. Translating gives CASSLRGGVYNEQFF.

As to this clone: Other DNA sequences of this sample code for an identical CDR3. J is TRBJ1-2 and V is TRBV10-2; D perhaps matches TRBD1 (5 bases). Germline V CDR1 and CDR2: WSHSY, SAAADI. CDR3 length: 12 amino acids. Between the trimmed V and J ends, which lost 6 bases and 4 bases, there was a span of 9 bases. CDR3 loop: CASRTDSYGYTF. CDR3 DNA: TGCGCCAGCAGGACAGACAGCTATGGCTACACCTTC.

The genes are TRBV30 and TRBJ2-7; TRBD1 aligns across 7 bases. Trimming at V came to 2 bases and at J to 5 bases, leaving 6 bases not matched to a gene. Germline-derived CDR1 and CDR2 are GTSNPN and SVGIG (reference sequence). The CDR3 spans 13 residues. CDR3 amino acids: CAWSRDRDHEQYF. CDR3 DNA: TGTGCCTGGAGTAGGGACAGAGACCACGAGCAGTACTTC.

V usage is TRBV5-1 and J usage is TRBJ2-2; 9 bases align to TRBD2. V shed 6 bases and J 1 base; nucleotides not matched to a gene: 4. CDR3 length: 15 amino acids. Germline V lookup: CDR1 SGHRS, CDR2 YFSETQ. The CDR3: CASTGLALNTGELFF. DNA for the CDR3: TGCGCCAGCACCGGACTAGCGTTGAACACCGGGGAGCTGTTTTTT.

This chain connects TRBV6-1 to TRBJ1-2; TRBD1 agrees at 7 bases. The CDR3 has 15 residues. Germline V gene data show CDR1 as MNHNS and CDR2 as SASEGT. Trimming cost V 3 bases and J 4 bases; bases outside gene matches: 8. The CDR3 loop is CASSEELAGGYGYTF. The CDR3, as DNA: TGTGCCAGCAGTGAGGAATTGGCAGGGGGCTATGGCTACACCTTC.

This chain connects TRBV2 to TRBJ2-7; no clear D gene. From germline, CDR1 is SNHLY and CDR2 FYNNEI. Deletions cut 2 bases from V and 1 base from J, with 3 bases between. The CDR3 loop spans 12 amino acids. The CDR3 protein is CASSELSYEQYF. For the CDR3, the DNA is TGTGCCAGCAGTGAACTTTCCTACGAGCAGTACTTC.

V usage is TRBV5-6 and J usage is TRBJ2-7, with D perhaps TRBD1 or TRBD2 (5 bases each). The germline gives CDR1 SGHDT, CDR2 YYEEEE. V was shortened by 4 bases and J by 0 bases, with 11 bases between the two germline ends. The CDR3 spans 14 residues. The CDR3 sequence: CASSPGTHSYEQYF. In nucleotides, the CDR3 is TGTGCCAGCAGCCCCGGGACCCACTCCTACGAGCAGTACTTC.

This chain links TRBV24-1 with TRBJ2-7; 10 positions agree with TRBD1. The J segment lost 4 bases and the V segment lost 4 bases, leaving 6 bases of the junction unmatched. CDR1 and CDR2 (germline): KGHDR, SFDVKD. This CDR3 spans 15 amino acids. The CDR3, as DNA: TGTGCCACCAGTGACTTCGGACAGGGGGGTTACGAGCAGTACTTC. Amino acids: CATSDFGQGGYEQYF.

The CDR3 DNA follows: TGCGCCAGCAGCGCGGGGACCGGGAACTCCTATAATTCACCCCTCCACTTT. Protein: CASSAGTGNSYNSPLHF. The chain uses TRBV5-1 and TRBJ1-6, with a possible D match to TRBD1 (5 bases). This CDR3 contains 17 residues. Deletions cut 4 bases from V and 0 bases from J, with 14 bases between. Germline V gives CDR1 SGHRS, CDR2 YFSETQ.

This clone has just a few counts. The CDR3 is CASSIDSHYEQYF. CDR3 bases: TGTGCCAGTAGTATAGATAGCCACTACGAGCAGTACTTC. This chain uses TRBV19 with TRBJ2-7; D gene uncertain. CDR1 LNHDA and CDR2 SQIVND come from the germline V gene (reference sequence). This CDR3 has 13 amino acids. V lost 0 bases, J lost 3 bases, and 6 bases lay in between.

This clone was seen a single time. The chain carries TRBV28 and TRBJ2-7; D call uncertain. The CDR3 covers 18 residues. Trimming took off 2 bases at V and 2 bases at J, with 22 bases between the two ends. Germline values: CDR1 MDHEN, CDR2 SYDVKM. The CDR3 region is CASSLPAAFSTRAYEQYF. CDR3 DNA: TGTGCCAGCAGTTTACCGGCAGCTTTCTCTACTCGCGCCTACGAGCAGTACTTC.

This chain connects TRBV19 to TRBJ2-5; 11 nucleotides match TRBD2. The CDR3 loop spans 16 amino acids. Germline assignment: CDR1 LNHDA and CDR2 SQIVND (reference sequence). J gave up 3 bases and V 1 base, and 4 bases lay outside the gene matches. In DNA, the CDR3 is TGTGCCAGTAGTATAGCGACTAGCGGGGTCGAAGAGACCCAGTACTTC. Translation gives CASSIATSGVEETQYF.

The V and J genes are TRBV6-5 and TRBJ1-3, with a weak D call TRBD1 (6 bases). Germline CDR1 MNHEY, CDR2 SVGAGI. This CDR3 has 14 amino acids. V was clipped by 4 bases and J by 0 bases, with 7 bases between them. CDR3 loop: CASSWGPSGNTIYF. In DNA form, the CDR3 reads TGTGCCAGCAGTTGGGGGCCCTCTGGAAACACCATATATTTT.

The CDR3 DNA is TGTGCCAGCAGCTTAACTCTGGGGCGGGCTAACTATGGCTACACCTTC. This codes for CASSLTLGRANYGYTF. V gene TRBV7-8 combines with J gene TRBJ1-2; a possible D gene is TRBD1 (5 bases). V lost 2 bases and J 0 bases, leaving 13 bases between the germline ends. This CDR3 has 16 amino acids. The germline CDR1 and CDR2 sequences are SGHVS and FQNEAQ. The whole variable domain, remainder taken from reference TRBV7-8 and TRBJ1-2, is GAGVSQSPRYKVAKRGQDVALRCDPISGHVSLFWYQQALGQGPEFLTYFQNEAQLDKSGLPSDRFFAERPEGSVSTLKIQRTQQEDSAVYLCASSLTLGRANYGYTFGSGTRLTVV.

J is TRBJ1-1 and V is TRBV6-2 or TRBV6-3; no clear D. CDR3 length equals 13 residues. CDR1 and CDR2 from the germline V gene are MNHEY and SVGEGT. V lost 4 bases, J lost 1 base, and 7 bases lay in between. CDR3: CASSFEANTEAFF. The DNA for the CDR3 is TGTGCCAGCAGTTTTGAAGCGAACACTGAAGCTTTCTTT.

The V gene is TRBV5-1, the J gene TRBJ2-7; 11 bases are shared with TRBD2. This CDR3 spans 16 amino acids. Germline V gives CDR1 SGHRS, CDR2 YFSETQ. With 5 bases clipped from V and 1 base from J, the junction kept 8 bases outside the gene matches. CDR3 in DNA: TGCGCCAGCAGTACCGGACTAGCGGGCCGGTCCTACGAGCAGTACTTC. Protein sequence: CASSTGLAGRSYEQYF.

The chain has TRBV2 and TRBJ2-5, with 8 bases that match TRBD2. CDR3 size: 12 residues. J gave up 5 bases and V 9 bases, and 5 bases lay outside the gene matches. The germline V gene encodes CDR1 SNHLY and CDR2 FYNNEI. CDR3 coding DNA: TGTGCCAGTGGGACTAGGTGGGAGACCCAGTACTTC. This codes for CASGTRWETQYF.

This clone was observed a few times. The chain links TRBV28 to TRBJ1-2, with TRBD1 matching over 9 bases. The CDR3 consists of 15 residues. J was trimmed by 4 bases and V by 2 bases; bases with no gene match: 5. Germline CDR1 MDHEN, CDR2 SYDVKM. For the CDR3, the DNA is TGTGCCAGCAGTTTAACAGGGGGCAAGAGCTATGGCTACACCTTC. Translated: CASSLTGGKSYGYTF.

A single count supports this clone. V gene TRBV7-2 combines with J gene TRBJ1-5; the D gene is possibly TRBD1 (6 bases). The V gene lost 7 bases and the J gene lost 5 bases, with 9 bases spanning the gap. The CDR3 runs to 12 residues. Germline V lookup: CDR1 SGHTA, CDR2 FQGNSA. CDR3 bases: TGTGCCAGCACGGACAGATATCAGCCCCAGCATTTT. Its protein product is CASTDRYQPQHF.

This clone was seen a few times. CDR3 coding DNA: TGTGCCAGCAGCTTAGTCGGGATCTACGAGCAGTACTTC. It encodes CASSLVGIYEQYF. The chain couples TRBV7-2 to TRBJ2-7; possibly TRBD2 for D (5 bases). CDR1 is SGHTA and CDR2 is FQGNSA in the germline V gene. CDR3 size: 13 residues. Deletions cut 1 base from V and 3 bases from J, with 7 bases between.